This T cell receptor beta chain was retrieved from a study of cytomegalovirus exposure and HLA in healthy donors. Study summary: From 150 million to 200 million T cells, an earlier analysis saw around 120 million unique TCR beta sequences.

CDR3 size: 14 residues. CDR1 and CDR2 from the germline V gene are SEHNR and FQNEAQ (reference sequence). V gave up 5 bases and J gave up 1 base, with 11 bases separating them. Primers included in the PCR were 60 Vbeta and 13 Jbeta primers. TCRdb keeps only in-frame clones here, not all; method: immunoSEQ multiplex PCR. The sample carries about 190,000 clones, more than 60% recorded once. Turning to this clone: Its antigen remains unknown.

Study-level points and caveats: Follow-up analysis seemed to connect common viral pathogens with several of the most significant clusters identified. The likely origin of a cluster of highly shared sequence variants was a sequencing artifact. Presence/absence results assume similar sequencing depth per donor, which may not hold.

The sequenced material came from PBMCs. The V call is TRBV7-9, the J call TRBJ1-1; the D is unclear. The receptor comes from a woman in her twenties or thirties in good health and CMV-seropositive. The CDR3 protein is CASSRDGGNTEAFF. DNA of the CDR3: TGTGCCAGCAGCCGAGATGGCGGGAACACTGAAGCTTTCTTT.